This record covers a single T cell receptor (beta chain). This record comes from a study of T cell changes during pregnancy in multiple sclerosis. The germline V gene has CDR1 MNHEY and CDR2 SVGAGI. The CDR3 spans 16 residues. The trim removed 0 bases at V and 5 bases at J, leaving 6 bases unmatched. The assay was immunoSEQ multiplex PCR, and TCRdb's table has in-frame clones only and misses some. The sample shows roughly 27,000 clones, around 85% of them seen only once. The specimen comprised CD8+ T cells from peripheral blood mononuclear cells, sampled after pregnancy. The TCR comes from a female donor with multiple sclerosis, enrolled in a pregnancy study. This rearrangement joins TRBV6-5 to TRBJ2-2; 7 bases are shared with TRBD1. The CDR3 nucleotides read TGTGCCAGCAGTTACTCGAGGGGACAGATGACCGGGGAGCTGTTTTTT. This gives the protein CASSYSRGQMTGELFF.